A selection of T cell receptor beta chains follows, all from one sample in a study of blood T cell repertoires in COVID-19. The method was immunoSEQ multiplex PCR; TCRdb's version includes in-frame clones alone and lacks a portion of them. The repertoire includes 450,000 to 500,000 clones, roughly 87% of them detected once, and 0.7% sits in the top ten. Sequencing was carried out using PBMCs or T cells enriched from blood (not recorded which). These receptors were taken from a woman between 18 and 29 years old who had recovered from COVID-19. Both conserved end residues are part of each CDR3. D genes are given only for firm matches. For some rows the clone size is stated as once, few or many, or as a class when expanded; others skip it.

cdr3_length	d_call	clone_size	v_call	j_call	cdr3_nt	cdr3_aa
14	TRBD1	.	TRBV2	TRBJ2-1	TGTGCCAGCGCTCCGGGACAGGGTTACAATGAGCAGTTCTTC	CASAPGQGYNEQFF
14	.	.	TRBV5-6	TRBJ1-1	TGTGCCAGCAGCGGCGTAGGGGGGAACACTGAAGCTTTCTTT	CASSGVGGNTEAFF
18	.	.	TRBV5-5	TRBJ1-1	TGTGCCAGCAGCTTGCGTAGCTTTATCTCGACTGCGAACACTGAAGCTTTCTTT	CASSLRSFISTANTEAFF
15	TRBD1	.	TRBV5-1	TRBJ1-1	TGCGCCAGCAGCTTGTTAGGGACAGCAAACACTGAAGCTTTCTTT	CASSLLGTANTEAFF
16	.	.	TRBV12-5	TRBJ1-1	TGTGCTAGTGGTTCTTTCCCTGGGGGGGCGGGGACTGAAGCTTTCTTT	CASGSFPGGAGTEAFF
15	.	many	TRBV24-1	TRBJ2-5	TGTGCCACCAGTGACACAACAGGGAGCCAAGAGACCCAGTACTTC	CATSDTTGSQETQYF
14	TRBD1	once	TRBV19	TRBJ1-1	TGTGCCAGTAGTTATGGACAGGGGAACACTGAAGCTTTCTTT	CASSYGQGNTEAFF
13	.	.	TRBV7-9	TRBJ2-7	TGTGCCAGCAGCCCGGGGACTTACTACGAGCAGTACTTC	CASSPGTYYEQYF
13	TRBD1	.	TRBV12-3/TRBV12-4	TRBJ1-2	TGTGCCAGCAGTTCGGACAGGGGGCGAAGCTACACCTTC	CASSSDRGRSYTF
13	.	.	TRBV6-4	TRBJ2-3	TGTGCCAGCAGTTTCAACAGGGAGGATACGCAGTATTTT	CASSFNREDTQYF
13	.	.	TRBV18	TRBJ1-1	TGTGCCAGCTCCGGCGGGGCCGGTGGAGAAGCTTTCTTT	CASSGGAGGEAFF
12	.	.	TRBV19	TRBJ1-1	TGTGCCAGTAGTATACGGGGGGCTGAAGCTTTCTTT	CASSIRGAEAFF
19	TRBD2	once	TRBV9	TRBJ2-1	TGTGCCAGCAGCGTAGGGGCCCCCACACTAGCGGGGGGACGAAATGAGCAGTTCTTC	CASSVGAPTLAGGRNEQFF
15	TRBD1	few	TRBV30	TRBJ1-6	TGTGCCTGGTCTACCTCCGGGACAGGGAGTTCACCCCTCCACTTT	CAWSTSGTGSSPLHF
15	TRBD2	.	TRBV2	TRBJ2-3	TGTGCCAGCAGTGACGAAGGACTAGCGGGGAATACGCAGTATTTT	CASSDEGLAGNTQYF
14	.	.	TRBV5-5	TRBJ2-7	TGTGCCAGCAGCCTCCGGGACTTATCCGACGAGCAGTACTTC	CASSLRDLSDEQYF
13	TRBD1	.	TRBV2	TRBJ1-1	TGTGCCAGCAGCCCTCAGGGGGACACTGAAGCTTTCTTT	CASSPQGDTEAFF
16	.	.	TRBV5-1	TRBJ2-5	TGCGCCAGCAGCTTAAGCGTGGGGGCCTCCTGGGAGACCCAGTACTTC	CASSLSVGASWETQYF
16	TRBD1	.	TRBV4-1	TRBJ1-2	TGCGCCAGCAGCCACCTCCCTAGGGGGCAGTTAAGTGGCTACACCTTC	CASSHLPRGQLSGYTF
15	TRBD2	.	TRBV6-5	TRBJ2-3	TGTGCCAGCTCCCCGGGGGGAGCGGACACAGATACGCAGTATTTT	CASSPGGADTDTQYF
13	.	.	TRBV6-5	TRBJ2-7	TGTGCCAGCAGTCCCGCGAGTTTCTACGAGCAGTACTTC	CASSPASFYEQYF
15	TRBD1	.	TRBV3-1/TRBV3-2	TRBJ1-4	TGTGCCAGCAGCCATGGCGGGACAGGGGACGAAAAACTGTTTTTT	CASSHGGTGDEKLFF
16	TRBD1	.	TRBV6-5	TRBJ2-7	TGTGCCAGCAGTTCGGGAAGGGACAGGTCTACCTACGAGCAGTACTTC	CASSSGRDRSTYEQYF
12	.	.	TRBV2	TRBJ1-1	TGTGCCAGTTTCGGGGTAGTCACTGAAGCTTTCTTT	CASFGVVTEAFF
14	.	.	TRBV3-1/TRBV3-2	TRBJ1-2	TGTGCCAGCAGCCCCACCCGTCTAACGGATGGCTACACCTTC	CASSPTRLTDGYTF
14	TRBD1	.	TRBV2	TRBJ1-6	TGTGCCAGCAATACAGGGGGCAATAATTCACCCCTCCACTTT	CASNTGGNNSPLHF
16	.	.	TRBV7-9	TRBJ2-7	TGTGCCAGCAGCCCTCTAAGGGGCGGCACCTCCTACGAGCAGTACTTC	CASSPLRGGTSYEQYF
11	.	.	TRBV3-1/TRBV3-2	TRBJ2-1	TGTGCCAGCAGCCAAGATATTGAGCAGTTCTTC	CASSQDIEQFF
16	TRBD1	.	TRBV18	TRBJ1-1	TGTGCCAGCTCATATACGACAGGGGGGACGAACACTGAAGCTTTCTTT	CASSYTTGGTNTEAFF
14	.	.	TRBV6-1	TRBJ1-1	TGTGCCAGCAGTGATTCGGGGTTAACCACTGAAGCTTTCTTT	CASSDSGLTTEAFF
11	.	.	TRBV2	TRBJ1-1	TGTGCCAGCAGCGGGGTTACTGAAGCTTTCTTT	CASSGVTEAFF
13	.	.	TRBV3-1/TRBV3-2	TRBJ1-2	TGTGCCAGCAGCCCCAGGGGAGACTATGGCTACACCTTC	CASSPRGDYGYTF
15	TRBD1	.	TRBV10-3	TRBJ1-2	TGTGCCATCAGTGGCCTACAGGGGGCTAACTATGGCTACACCTTC	CAISGLQGANYGYTF